The 20 T cell receptor beta chains below were found in one sample sequenced in a study of T-cell memory formation after mild COVID-19. TCRdb itself ran the 5' RACE reads through MiXCR, one entry per CDR3 protein. The top ten clones hold around 12% of a sample with a few hundred thousand distinct CDR3 sequences, over 20% of them seen once. Sequencing used PBMCs or a T cell subset sorted from them (not recorded which). The receptor set was obtained from an adult woman who had mild COVID-19 (a few samples of this study predate the infection). Cell type and time point are not known.

J is TRBJ2-1 and V is TRBV18; D gene unclear. The germline V and J ends were trimmed by 2 bases and 0 bases, with 11 bases remaining between them. The CDR3 contains 16 residues. Per the germline V gene, CDR1 is KGHSH and CDR2 is LQKENI. DNA for the CDR3: TGTGCCAGCTCACCATCTGGGCGTCCCTCCTACAATGAGCAGTTCTTC. This encodes CASSPSGRPSYNEQFF.

This clonotype has only a few counts. The chain couples TRBV18 to TRBJ2-4; the D gene is possibly TRBD1 (6 bases). The CDR3 is made up of 15 amino acids. The germline CDR1 and CDR2 sequences are KGHSH and LQKENI. V shed 2 bases and J shed 7 bases, with 15 bases lying between them. The CDR3 protein is CASSPTGFGGNIQYF. The CDR3 DNA follows: TGTGCCAGCTCACCAACAGGGTTTGGTGGGAACATTCAGTACTTC.

The chain uses TRBV13 and TRBJ2-7; D unclear. Germline assignment: CDR1 PRHDT and CDR2 FYEKMQ (reference sequence). CDR3 length: 14 residues. V lost 0 bases and J lost 3, with 9 bases in between. The CDR3 is CASSLGLVRYEQYF. CDR3 DNA sequence: TGTGCCAGCAGCTTAGGGCTAGTTCGCTACGAGCAGTACTTC.

This chain connects TRBV19 to TRBJ2-7; TRBD2 is a possible D gene (6 bases). Per the germline V gene, CDR1 is LNHDA and CDR2 is SQIVND (reference sequence). V was clipped by 7 bases and J by 4 bases, with 17 bases between them. The CDR3 is 14 amino acids. This CDR3 is CASNPRAGRYEQYF. CDR3 in DNA: TGTGCCAGTAATCCCCGGGCAGGGAGGTACGAGCAGTACTTC.

As for this clonotype: The germline gene is not matched at one end of the junction; a read error may be the cause. This chain links TRBV5-1 with TRBJ1-1; possibly TRBD1 for D (5 bases). Germline V lookup: CDR1 SGHRS, CDR2 YFSETQ. This CDR3 region has 14 residues. CDR3 amino acids: CASRLGGPVTEAFF. In nucleotides, the CDR3 is TGCGCCAGCAGATTGGGGGGACCGGTGACTGAAGCTTTCTTT.

The chain employs TRBV15 and TRBJ1-2; D remains ambiguous. The V gene's germline CDR1 is LNHNV and CDR2 YYDKDF (reference sequence). The V and J ends lost 5 bases and 9 bases respectively, with 22 bases between them. The length of the CDR3 is 15 residues. CDR3 nucleotide sequence: TGTGCCACCAGCCCCTCCGTAGGCATTCCAACTAGCTACACCTTC. This sequence encodes CATSPSVGIPTSYTF.

This clonotype was observed a few times. The chain has TRBV29-1 and TRBJ2-7, with TRBD1 matching over 7 bases. Germline trimming cut 8 bases from V and 0 bases from J; bases unmatched to any gene: 16. Germline assignment: CDR1 SQVTM and CDR2 ANQGSEA. The CDR3 covers 16 residues. This CDR3 reads CSTRTGTGTHSYEQYF. The CDR3, as DNA: TGCAGCACACGGACAGGCACGGGGACCCACTCCTACGAGCAGTACTTC.

This rearrangement joins TRBV5-1 to TRBJ2-7; D possibly corresponds to TRBD1 (6 bases). V lost 3 bases, J lost 2 bases, and 15 bases lay in between. Germline V gene lookup returns CDR1 SGHRS and CDR2 YFSETQ. The CDR3 length is 15 residues. CDR3 sequence reads: CASSSTGWSTYEQYF. In nucleotides, the CDR3 is TGCGCCAGCAGCTCGACAGGATGGTCGACCTACGAGCAGTACTTC.

This clonotype has a count of ten or more. DNA of the CDR3: TGCGCCACCTCATGGGAGGGGGTGCCCCAAGAGACCCAGTACTTC. Protein product: CATSWEGVPQETQYF. V and J are TRBV5-1 and TRBJ2-5; a possible D gene is TRBD2 (7 bases). This CDR3 is 15 amino acids long. Germline-derived CDR1 and CDR2 are SGHRS and YFSETQ. Trimming removed 9 bases from V and 1 base from J, with 19 bases in between.

The chain links TRBV7-8 to TRBJ2-5, with D maybe TRBD1 (5 bases). This CDR3 has 14 amino acids. Trimming stripped 1 base from V and 4 bases from J, with 10 bases between. Looked up from germline, CDR1 is SGHVS and CDR2 is FQNEAQ. CDR3 in DNA: TGTGCCAGCAGCTTAGTCGCCAGGGCAGAGACCCAGTACTTC. Translated: CASSLVARAETQYF.

This clonotype was observed a few times. This CDR3 reads CASSERDRGGNTEAFF. Here the CDR3 DNA reads TGTGCCAGCAGTGAAAGGGACAGGGGTGGGAACACTGAAGCTTTCTTT. J is TRBJ1-1 and V is TRBV6-1; 10 bases are a match to TRBD1. The trim removed 2 bases at V and 1 base at J, leaving 4 bases unmatched. There are 16 residues in the CDR3. Germline-derived CDR1 and CDR2 are MNHNS and SASEGT.

This sequence joins TRBV11-2 and TRBJ2-3; D is ambiguous. This CDR3 has 11 amino acids. The germline V gene encodes CDR1 SGHAT and CDR2 FQNNGV. V lost 8 bases to trimming and J lost 3 bases, with 6 bases between them. The CDR3 sequence: CASGLTDTQYF. CDR3 nucleotides: TGTGCCAGCGGCCTTACAGATACGCAGTATTTT.

This clonotype came up a few times. This sequence joins TRBV7-6 and TRBJ2-3; TRBD1 matches at 10 bases. This CDR3 has 16 amino acids. V lost 6 bases, J lost 0 bases, and 6 bases stayed unmatched. Germline V CDR1 and CDR2: SGHVS, FNYEAQ. CDR3 nucleotides: TGTGCCAGCAGTTCCGGGACAGGGGTCAGCACAGATACGCAGTATTTT. Its protein product is CASSSGTGVSTDTQYF.

J is TRBJ1-1 and V is TRBV4-1; no firm D call. Trimming took off 1 base at V and 6 bases at J, with 6 bases between the two ends. The CDR3 totals 12 residues. Germline V gives CDR1 MGHRA, CDR2 YSYEKL. In nucleotides, the CDR3 is TGCGCCAGCAGCCAAGGTAGGGCTGAAGCTTTCTTT. The encoded protein is CASSQGRAEAFF.

The rearrangement links TRBV6-1 to TRBJ2-3; 11 bases match TRBD2. CDR1 is MNHNS, CDR2 SASEGT, per germline. The CDR3 is 18 amino acids. V lost 3 bases to trimming and J lost 0 bases; unmatched junction nucleotides: 8. This chain's CDR3 is CASSDSFRLAGSTDTQYF. CDR3 nucleotides: TGTGCCAGCAGTGACTCCTTTAGACTAGCGGGGAGCACAGATACGCAGTATTTT.

V is TRBV12-3 or TRBV12-4 and J is TRBJ1-6; 7 bases align to TRBD1. V gave up 6 bases and J gave up 7 bases; unmatched junction bases: 12. CDR3 length: 16 amino acids. The CDR3 reads CASRPETGQLNSPLHF. The CDR3 DNA follows: TGTGCCAGCAGACCAGAGACGGGACAGCTAAATTCACCCCTCCACTTT.

The chain joins TRBV7-2 to TRBJ1-1, with 9 nucleotides matching TRBD1. The germline V gene encodes CDR1 SGHTA and CDR2 FQGNSA. The CDR3 sequence is 13 residues long. J was trimmed by 0 bases and V by 8 bases; bases with no gene match: 1. CDR3 sequence reads: CASGQGMNTEAFF. The DNA of the CDR3 is TGTGCCAGCGGACAGGGGATGAACACTGAAGCTTTCTTT.

The chain recombines TRBV7-2 with TRBJ1-1, with TRBD1 as a possible D gene (5 bases). V was trimmed by 5 bases and J by 0 bases, leaving 16 bases between them. The germline V gene encodes CDR1 SGHTA and CDR2 FQGNSA. The CDR3 has 16 amino acids. In DNA form, the CDR3 reads TGTGCCAGCAGCCCTCCAAAGACAGCGCTGAACACTGAAGCTTTCTTT. It codes for CASSPPKTALNTEAFF.

This clonotype was recorded at least ten times. This chain links TRBV7-2 with TRBJ2-7; D may be TRBD2 (6 bases). V lost 3 bases to trimming and J lost 7 bases, with 16 bases between them. The CDR3 spans 14 residues. From germline, CDR1 is SGHTA and CDR2 FQGNSA. CDR3 DNA: TGTGCCAGCAGCTTCGGGGGTGGAGCGCGGGAGCAGTACTTC. It translates to CASSFGGGAREQYF.

The DNA of the CDR3 is TGTGCCAGCAGCTTATCCCGCGGCAATGAGCAGTTCTTC. Its translation: CASSLSRGNEQFF. The chain recombines TRBV7-3 with TRBJ2-1; D gene unclear. Trimming left V 2 bases short and J 6 bases short, with 8 bases between. From germline, CDR1 is SGHTA and CDR2 FQGTGA. The CDR3 has 13 residues.